A single TCR beta chain is shown here with its context. The target of this receptor is not known. The sample holds no much larger clone one base away, and base qualities are not on file. The donors were healthy, HIV-negative adults with no recently reported acute infections or vaccinations. Only Caucasian adults living in Nashville, Tennessee, USA were represented among the donors. CD4+ T cells were enriched by magnetic negative selection, after which naive cells were positively selected on CD45RA and the negative fraction was taken as the memory subset. Blood was collected by leukapheresis, and PBMCs were isolated by Ficoll-Histopaque density gradient centrifugation and then cryopreserved in liquid nitrogen vapor phase. Analytical flow cytometry was used to check the purity and quantity of each magnetically sorted T cell population. Genomic DNA was isolated from each sorted fraction and quantified by UV absorbance on a Nanodrop 2000c.

The data stem from a study of shared clonotypes between healthy human individuals (dated by TCRdb to 2020 to 2022). For context, the study as a whole: The cohort comprised a couple of women and three men aged 18 to 49 years. Per donor, three plates each were used for CD4 naive and CD4 memory, two for CD8 naive, and one for CD8 memory. To estimate repertoire size and how much clonotypes are shared between individuals, the study performed deep sequencing of blood TCR repertoires from roughly five healthy adults. To increase sequencing depth and limit assay-specific biases, different laboratories used diverse techniques to prepare libraries and sequence TCR repertoires. Per donor, leukapheresis produced somewhere between about 0.8 and 9.5 billion PBMCs. Paper-wide results and their limitations: Compared with non-shared clonotypes, the clonotypes found in all four sorted-subset donors had higher generation probabilities. Sampling was restricted to blood, and TCR repertoires in tissue are likely to differ from TCR repertoires in blood. Naive subsets generally had larger estimated clonotype richness than memory subsets. The small number of donors limited the genetic and exposure-history diversity represented. Across a few donors, about 5.2% of naive CD4, roughly 3.4% of naive CD8, about 2.3% of memory CD4, and roughly 0.41% of memory CD8 clonotypes were shared. Pairwise subsampling indicated that sequencing depth was expected to affect the degree of clonotype sharing among donors. Even with the large sequencing depth, rarefaction of the sorted-subset datasets indicated that sequencing was incomplete.

CDR1 is given as MNHNS and CDR2 as SASEGT, both from the germline V gene. The CDR3 contains 17 residues, cysteine and phenylalanine counted. Just CDR3 DNA is preserved here, 51 bases in frame from base 1. The germline ends are 20 bases apart after V is trimmed by 0 bases and J by 5 bases. TCR CDR3 regions were amplified from genomic DNA by multiplex PCR using the deep immunoSEQ assay. Genomic DNA extracted from each cell subset was distributed evenly over all wells of several immunoSEQ 96-well plates, and each plate served as one replicate. For sorted subsets, each replicate PCR was loaded with about 200 ng genomic DNA, equivalent to approximately 27,000 T cell genomes. The purified libraries were quantified using a Qubit 3.0 fluorometer, sized with a Bioanalyzer 2100, and then quantified again using the KAPA Library Quantification kit. A separate single-read 150-cycle Illumina NextSeq 550 flow cell was used to sequence each immunoSEQ 96-well plate. As for the original processing: The immunoSEQ output contained only junctional sequences without quality scores, so filtering could not match that applied to full-length reads. Sequences were annotated with PyIR, a Python wrapper for IgBLAST v1.9, using IMGT germline references to assign V/J genes and CDR3. Any read was removed if the V/J assignment was weak (E-value above 1e-6), the CDR3 was missing, or the read contained stop codons, out-of-frame junctions, or ambiguous translated residues. V3J clonotypes were defined by identical inferred V gene, J gene, and CDR3 amino acid sequence. Percentage overlap between repertoires was computed as shared unique clonotypes divided by the size of the smaller repertoire. Repertoire richness was assessed with RTK rarefaction, the Chao1 estimator, and Recon v2.1 estimates of unobserved clonotypes. For all TCRbeta clonotypes obtained by the gDNA method from a few donors, generation probabilities were computed with OLGA. What TCRdb holds here is the immuneACCESS table cut down to in-frame rearrangements. Part of the clones is not present; checked against another copy, under half of the missing clones reflect an unresolved V gene, and the others are unexplained. V and J calls and clone size follow that table, whereas D and trimming were derived from the DNA. This sample lists some 2.3 million clones; roughly 93% were detected once. Of the sample, 0.39% is held by the ten largest clones.

This receptor chain uses TRBV6-1 and TRBJ2-7; 6 matching bases give a weak D call of TRBD1. The TCR was taken from a man between 18 and 35 years old in good health. Some clones in this sample may be carry-over from other donors' samples. Sequenced sample: naive CD4+ T cells from PBMCs. The cell subset or site label, read with the paper, signifies: CD45RA+ positively selected. In nucleotides, the sequence is TGTGCCAGCAGTGAAGCGGCTCTTTCCAGGGGTTGGGACGAGCAGTACTTC. The resulting protein is CASSEAALSRGWDEQYF.